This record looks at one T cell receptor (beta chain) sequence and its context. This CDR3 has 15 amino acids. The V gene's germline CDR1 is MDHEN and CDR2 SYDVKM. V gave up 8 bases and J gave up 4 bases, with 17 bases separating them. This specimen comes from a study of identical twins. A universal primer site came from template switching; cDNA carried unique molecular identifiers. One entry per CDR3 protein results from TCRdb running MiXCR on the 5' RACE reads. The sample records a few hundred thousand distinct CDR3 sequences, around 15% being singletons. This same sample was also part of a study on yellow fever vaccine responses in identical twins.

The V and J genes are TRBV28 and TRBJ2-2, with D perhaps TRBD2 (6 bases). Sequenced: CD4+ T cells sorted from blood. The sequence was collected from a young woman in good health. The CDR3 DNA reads TGTGCCAGCTTACAATGGGGGGATGGCACCGGGGAGCTGTTTTTT. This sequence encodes CASLQWGDGTGELFF. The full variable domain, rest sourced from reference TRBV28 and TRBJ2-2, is DVKVTQSSRYLVKRTGEKVFLECVQDMDHENMFWYRQDPGLGLRLIYFSYDVKMKEKGDIPEGYSVSREKKERFSLILESASTNQTSMYLCASLQWGDGTGELFFGEGSRLTVL.